This T cell receptor (beta chain) derives from a study of cytomegalovirus exposure and HLA in healthy donors. About this clone: What it binds is not known.

Overall study findings and caveats: Cytomegalovirus-associated TCR beta chains were listed, numbering some 170. Productive status was seen about 87% or about 30% of the time for most TCR beta V segments in an earlier analysis. Analyzed later, most CMV-associated TCR beta chains appeared HLA-restricted.

The primer mix had 60 Vbeta and 13 Jbeta primers. TCRdb's copy holds only in-frame clones and misses some; the assay was immunoSEQ multiplex PCR. The data contain 150,000 to 200,000 clones, around four fifths of them singletons. The source of this sequence is a man aged 45 to 65 in good health and CMV-seropositive. The sample consisted of PBMCs.

CDR3 residues: CAWSFMGTGTEAFF. The CDR3 DNA follows: TGTGCCTGGAGTTTTATGGGAACAGGCACTGAAGCTTTCTTT. This rearrangement joins TRBV30 to TRBJ1-1; weak D call: TRBD1 (5 bases). With 2 bases removed from V and 4 bases from J, the gap between germline ends came to 14 bases. CDR1 is GTSNPN, CDR2 SVGIG, per germline (reference sequence). The CDR3 contains 14 residues.